One and the same sample provided the 29 T cell receptor beta chains below, sequenced in a study of shared clonotypes between healthy human individuals. TCRdb's copy holds only in-frame clones and misses some; the assay was immunoSEQ multiplex PCR. This table holds about 1 million clones, roughly 74% found once. Sequencing input: memory CD4+ T cells from PBMCs. Subset here: CD45RA-negative fraction. The receptors here all came from a man aged 18 to 29 in good health. Some clones in this sample may be carry-over from other donors' samples.

The V call is TRBV5-4, the J call TRBJ2-5; 11 nucleotides agree with TRBD1. Germline values: CDR1 SGHNT, CDR2 YYREEE (reference sequence). This CDR3 is built from 14 residues. J gave up 4 bases and V 3 bases, and 2 bases lay outside the gene matches. The CDR3 here is CASSSGQGGETQYF. The CDR3, as DNA: TGTGCCAGCAGCTCGGGACAGGGGGGAGAGACCCAGTACTTC.

The chain is built from TRBV5-4 and TRBJ2-5; TRBD2 matches 8 bases. CDR1 and CDR2 (germline): SGHNT, YYREEE (reference sequence). The CDR3 has 16 amino acids. After removal of 4 bases from V and 5 bases from J, the junction contained 13 bases not matched to a gene. This chain's CDR3 is CASSTSGGAGRETQYF. CDR3 in DNA: TGTGCCAGCAGCACCTCGGGAGGGGCCGGTAGGGAGACCCAGTACTTC.

V and J are TRBV6-6 and TRBJ1-2; 8 nucleotides align to TRBD1. The ends lost 5 bases at V and 2 bases at J; junction bases unmatched: 7. The CDR3 runs 15 residues. Germline V gives CDR1 MNHNY, CDR2 SVGAGI (reference sequence). The CDR3 here is CASSTWDRPNYGYTF. In DNA form, the CDR3 reads TGTGCCAGCAGTACCTGGGACAGGCCCAACTATGGCTACACCTTC.

This chain connects TRBV5-1 to TRBJ2-1; TRBD2 is a possible D gene (6 bases). Between the trimmed V and J ends, which lost 7 bases and 3 bases, there was a span of 17 bases. Germline V gene data show CDR1 as SGHRS and CDR2 as YFSETQ. The CDR3 consists of 15 residues. CDR3 sequence: CASGSAGPDYNEQFF. DNA of the CDR3: TGCGCCAGCGGTTCCGCGGGACCCGACTACAATGAGCAGTTCTTC.

The chain uses TRBV28 and TRBJ1-5; TRBD1 might be the D (5 bases). The V gene's germline CDR1 is MDHEN and CDR2 SYDVKM. The V end lost 4 bases, the J end lost 6 bases, and 25 bases lay between the germline ends. CDR3 length: 18 residues. CDR3 nucleotide sequence: TGTGCCAGCAGTTCGACCTCAAGCGGAGCCTTGGGGGGTCAGCCCCAGCATTTT. It yields the protein CASSSTSSGALGGQPQHF. Full variable domain (missing parts from reference TRBV28 and TRBJ1-5): DVKVTQSSRYLVKRTGEKVFLECVQDMDHENMFWYRQDPGLGLRLIYFSYDVKMKEKGDIPEGYSVSREKKERFSLILESASTNQTSMYLCASSSTSSGALGGQPQHFGDGTRLSIL.

The chain employs TRBV7-3 and TRBJ2-2; D is uncertain. This CDR3 comprises 11 residues. Germline assignment: CDR1 SGHTA and CDR2 FQGTGA. The ends were cut back, 7 bases at V and 4 bases at J, with 4 bases in the middle. The CDR3 loop reads CASTITGELFF. DNA for the CDR3: TGTGCCAGCACCATCACCGGGGAGCTGTTTTTT. Full variable domain (outside the CDR3, taken from reference TRBV7-3 and TRBJ2-2): GAGVSQTPSNKVTEKGKYVELRCDPISGHTALYWYRQSLGQGPEFLIYFQGTGAADDSGLPNDRFFAVRPEGSVSTLKIQRTERGDSAVYLCASTITGELFFGEGSRLTVL.

The J gene is TRBJ2-2, the V gene TRBV18; 10 bases match TRBD1. This CDR3 is 15 amino acids long. The trim removed 4 bases at V and 6 bases at J, leaving 5 bases unmatched. CDR1 is KGHSH, CDR2 LQKENI, per germline. This chain's CDR3 is CASSQGQGIAGELFF. CDR3 DNA sequence: TGTGCCAGCTCACAGGGACAGGGGATCGCCGGGGAGCTGTTTTTT.

The rearrangement joins TRBV5-6 to TRBJ1-3; D gene ambiguous. The CDR3 is 17 residues long. Germline V gene data show CDR1 as SGHDT and CDR2 as YYEEEE. The V gene lost 4 bases and the J gene lost 0 bases, with 17 bases spanning the gap. CDR3 coding DNA: TGTGCCAGCAGCACCGGACCAGTCCGCCGCTCTGGAAACACCATATATTTT. Amino acids: CASSTGPVRRSGNTIYF.

This chain joins TRBV5-1 and TRBJ1-1, with TRBD1 identical over 7 bases. From germline, CDR1 is SGHRS and CDR2 YFSETQ. With V trimmed by 0 bases and J by 7 bases, 6 bases remained unmatched. The CDR3 length is 14 residues. The DNA of the CDR3 is TGCGCCAGCAGCTTGGTGGGAGGGGGCGATGAAGCTTTCTTT. It specifies CASSLVGGGDEAFF.

There are a few counts of this clone. The rearrangement uses TRBV25-1 and TRBJ1-3; D not certain. The CDR3 is made up of 13 amino acids. The ends were cut back, 4 bases at V and 2 bases at J, with 6 bases in the middle. Per the germline V gene, CDR1 is MGHDK and CDR2 is SYGVNS. The CDR3 nucleotides read TGTGCCAGCAGTGCAGTTGCTGGAAACACCATATATTTT. This codes for CASSAVAGNTIYF.

The rearrangement links TRBV28 to TRBJ1-3, with D maybe TRBD1 (5 bases). The CDR3 is 16 residues long. The V end was cut by 7 bases, the J end by 0 bases, with 16 bases between. CDR1 is MDHEN and CDR2 is SYDVKM in the germline V gene. For the CDR3, the DNA is TGTGCCAGCACCCCTGGGTCGACAGTCTCTGGAAACACCATATATTTT. As protein: CASTPGSTVSGNTIYF.

Details on this clone: It is unclear where the CDR3 begins or ends on the DNA, so no DNA is shown, and the CDR3 is as TCRdb lists it. The chain recombines TRBV5-1 with TRBJ2-5; the table's D call TRBD2 went unverified against the DNA. Counting both end residues, the CDR3 totals 15 amino acids. Germline CDR1 is SGHRS and CDR2 is YFSETQ. CDR3 region: CASSLVGDILETQYF.

The chain employs TRBV29-1 and TRBJ2-3, with D perhaps assigned TRBD1 or TRBD2 (5 bases each). The germline CDR1 and CDR2 sequences are SQVTM and ANQGSEA. This CDR3 region has 13 residues. The V gene lost 5 bases and the J gene lost 4 bases, with 13 bases spanning the gap. CDR3 sequence: CSVYRGVADTQYF. As DNA, the CDR3 is TGCAGCGTTTATAGAGGGGTCGCAGATACGCAGTATTTT.

The V and J genes are TRBV28 and TRBJ1-2, with a tentative D call TRBD1 (6 bases). CDR3 length: 14 residues. Germline CDR1 is MDHEN and CDR2 is SYDVKM. The ends were cut back, 8 bases at V and 6 bases at J, with 19 bases in the middle. CDR3 nucleotides: TGTGCCAGCTTCCAAGGCAGGGGATCCCATGGCTACACCTTC. This translates into CASFQGRGSHGYTF.

The rearrangement links TRBV28 to TRBJ1-2; 8 bases are shared with TRBD1. This CDR3 is 14 amino acids long. Per the germline V gene, CDR1 is MDHEN and CDR2 is SYDVKM. V gave up 3 bases and J gave up 8 bases; unmatched junction bases: 8. CDR3 coding DNA: TGTGCCAGCAGTTTGCAGGGGGCGCGTAGCGGCTACACCTTC. It yields the protein CASSLQGARSGYTF.

The chain couples TRBV28 to TRBJ2-1, with a possible D match to TRBD2 (6 bases). Trimming cost V 6 bases and J 1 base, with 16 bases left between them. The CDR3 is 16 amino acids. Germline CDR1 reads MDHEN; CDR2 reads SYDVKM. The CDR3 sequence is CASSLLGTASYNEQFF. Written as DNA, the CDR3 is TGTGCCAGCAGCTTGTTGGGGACTGCGTCCTACAATGAGCAGTTCTTC.

This clone was detected a few times. The same CDR3 is also encoded by other DNA sequences in this sample. The V gene is TRBV7-9, the J gene TRBJ2-7; TRBD2 aligns across 12 bases. The V gene end was trimmed by 5 bases and the J gene end by 5 bases; junction bases not matched to a gene: 4. CDR1 is SEHNR, CDR2 FQNEAQ, per germline (reference sequence). The length of the CDR3 is 14 residues. The CDR3 sequence is CASSLLAGGHEQYF. The CDR3 DNA follows: TGTGCCAGCAGCCTACTAGCGGGAGGCCACGAGCAGTACTTC.

This chain uses TRBV7-2 with TRBJ2-5, with TRBD1 matching 8 bases. This CDR3 region has 14 residues. Germline lookup yields CDR1 SGHTA and CDR2 FQGNSA. Trimming cost V 4 bases and J 6 bases; bases outside gene matches: 7. The CDR3 nucleotides are TGTGCCAGCAGCTCCGGACAGGGAGTAAAGACCCAGTACTTC. Its protein is CASSSGQGVKTQYF.

The chain links TRBV5-4 to TRBJ2-1, with a weak D call TRBD2 (5 bases). This CDR3 comprises 16 residues. Per the germline V gene, CDR1 is SGHNT and CDR2 is YYREEE (reference sequence). V gave up 4 bases and J gave up 0 bases, with 14 bases separating them. The CDR3: CASSGPIGDSYNEQFF. The CDR3 bases are TGTGCCAGCAGCGGACCAATCGGGGACTCCTACAATGAGCAGTTCTTC.

This clone was counted between two and nine times. CDR3 bases: TGTGCCTGGAGTAAGTTCGAGACCCAGTACTTC. It translates to CAWSKFETQYF. V and J are TRBV30 and TRBJ2-5, with D unresolved. With 2 bases removed from V and 5 bases from J, the gap between germline ends came to 6 bases. Germline loops: CDR1 GTSNPN, CDR2 SVGIG (reference sequence). CDR3 size: 11 residues.

As concerns this clone: The same CDR3 arises from other DNA sequences in this sample as well. The V gene is TRBV28, the J gene TRBJ1-2; TRBD1 agrees at 7 bases. The CDR3 is made up of 13 amino acids. CDR1 is MDHEN and CDR2 is SYDVKM in the germline V gene. Trimming cost V 4 bases and J 8 bases; bases outside gene matches: 7. The CDR3, as DNA: TGTGCCAGCAGTTCGACAGGGTTTTACGGCTACACCTTC. Protein sequence: CASSSTGFYGYTF.

Concerning this clone: Different DNA sequences within this sample yield the same CDR3. The V call is TRBV6-5, the J call TRBJ2-7, with no clear D. V lost 6 bases and J 2 bases, leaving 5 bases between the germline ends. The CDR3 loop spans 11 amino acids. Germline V gene lookup returns CDR1 MNHEY and CDR2 SVGAGI. The CDR3 loop is CASSSPYEQYF. CDR3 DNA: TGTGCCAGCAGCTCACCCTACGAGCAGTACTTC.

The chain is built from TRBV7-3 and TRBJ2-7; D might be TRBD1 (6 bases). V was pared by 5 bases and J by 4 bases, with 15 bases between. The CDR3 length is 14 residues. Germline V gene data show CDR1 as SGHTA and CDR2 as FQGTGA. The CDR3 loop is CASSPDSLGYEQYF. The CDR3 region has the DNA TGTGCCAGCAGCCCGGACAGTTTAGGATACGAGCAGTACTTC.

The chain employs TRBV5-1 and TRBJ2-3; 9 bases map to TRBD2. The germline CDR1 and CDR2 sequences are SGHRS and YFSETQ. The CDR3 length is 21 residues. V was clipped by 3 bases and J by 2 bases; unmatched bases: 22. DNA for the CDR3: TGCGCCAGCAGCTCGCCCCGCTTGGCGGGAGGGCCGAAGGAGTACACAGATACGCAGTATTTT. Its protein is CASSSPRLAGGPKEYTDTQYF.

V and J are TRBV5-1 and TRBJ1-5; TRBD1 is a possible D gene (5 bases). Germline assignment: CDR1 SGHRS and CDR2 YFSETQ. The CDR3 loop spans 16 amino acids. Trimming left V 4 bases short and J 0 bases short, with 14 bases between. DNA for the CDR3: TGCGCCAGCAGCCCCTCGGGGGGGAGTAGCAATCAGCCCCAGCATTTT. It translates to CASSPSGGSSNQPQHF.

The V and J genes are TRBV5-4 and TRBJ2-5; TRBD1 aligns across 10 bases. J lost 4 bases, V lost 4 bases, and 7 bases had no gene match. The CDR3 is 15 amino acids. Germline lookup yields CDR1 SGHNT and CDR2 YYREEE (reference sequence). CDR3 residues: CASSTRDRGLETQYF. The CDR3 region has the DNA TGTGCCAGCAGCACCCGGGACAGGGGCTTAGAGACCCAGTACTTC.

The chain combines TRBV28 with TRBJ1-1; the match to TRBD1 covers 7 bases. This CDR3 has 14 residues. Looked up from germline, CDR1 is MDHEN and CDR2 is SYDVKM. J lost 1 base, V lost 6 bases, and 5 bases had no gene match. The chain's CDR3 is CASRHQGENTEAFF. The CDR3 bases are TGTGCCAGCAGACACCAGGGGGAGAACACTGAAGCTTTCTTT. Full variable domain (rest looked up from reference TRBV28 and TRBJ1-1): DVKVTQSSRYLVKRTGEKVFLECVQDMDHENMFWYRQDPGLGLRLIYFSYDVKMKEKGDIPEGYSVSREKKERFSLILESASTNQTSMYLCASRHQGENTEAFFGQGTRLTVV.

V is TRBV7-2 and J is TRBJ1-3; D remains ambiguous. CDR1 is SGHTA and CDR2 is FQGNSA in the germline V gene. Trimming pared 0 bases from V and 9 bases from J, leaving 12 bases between. The CDR3 extends over 14 amino acids. The CDR3 sequence: CASSLAGGSGTIYF. The CDR3 nucleotides are TGTGCCAGCAGCTTAGCGGGCGGTAGCGGCACCATATATTTT.

This clone was recorded many times. The CDR3 coding sequence is TGTGCCAGCAGCGAATCCCGCCGCACAGATACGCAGTATTTT. Translating gives CASSESRRTDTQYF. The chain employs TRBV11-2 and TRBJ2-3, with unresolved D. V shed 5 bases and J shed 1 base, with 10 bases lying between them. The CDR3 is 14 amino acids. Germline V gene lookup returns CDR1 SGHAT and CDR2 FQNNGV.